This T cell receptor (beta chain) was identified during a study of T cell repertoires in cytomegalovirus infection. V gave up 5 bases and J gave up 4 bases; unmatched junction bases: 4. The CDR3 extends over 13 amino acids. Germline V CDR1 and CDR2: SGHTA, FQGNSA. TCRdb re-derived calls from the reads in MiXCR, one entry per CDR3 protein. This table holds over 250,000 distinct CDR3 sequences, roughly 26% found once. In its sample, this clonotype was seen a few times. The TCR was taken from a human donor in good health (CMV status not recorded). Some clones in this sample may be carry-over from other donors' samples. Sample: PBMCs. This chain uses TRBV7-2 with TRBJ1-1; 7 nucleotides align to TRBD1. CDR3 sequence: CASSVGTVTEAFF. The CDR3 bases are TGTGCCAGCAGCGTAGGGACAGTCACTGAAGCTTTCTTT.